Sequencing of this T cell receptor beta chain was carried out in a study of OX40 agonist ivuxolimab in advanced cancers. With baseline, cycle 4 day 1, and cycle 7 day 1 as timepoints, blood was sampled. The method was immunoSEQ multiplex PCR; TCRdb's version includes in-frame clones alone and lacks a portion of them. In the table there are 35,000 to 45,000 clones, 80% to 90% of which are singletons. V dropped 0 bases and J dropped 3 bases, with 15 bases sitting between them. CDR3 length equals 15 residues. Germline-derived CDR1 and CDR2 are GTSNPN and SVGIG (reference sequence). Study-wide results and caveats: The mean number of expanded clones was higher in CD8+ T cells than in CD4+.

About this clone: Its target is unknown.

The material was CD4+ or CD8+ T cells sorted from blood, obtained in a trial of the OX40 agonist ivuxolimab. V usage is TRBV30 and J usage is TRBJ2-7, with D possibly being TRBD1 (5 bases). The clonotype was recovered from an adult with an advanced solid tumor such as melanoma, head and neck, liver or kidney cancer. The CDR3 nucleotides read TGTGCCTGGAGTGTGACAGATTGGGAAAACTACGAGCAGTACTTC. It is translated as CAWSVTDWENYEQYF.